Listed here are 10 T cell receptor beta chains from one sample, sequenced in a study of blood T cell repertoires in COVID-19. Assay: immunoSEQ multiplex PCR; the TCRdb copy retains only in-frame clones and omits some. The sample has more than 250,000 clones, around 85% seen once. The sequenced sample was peripheral blood. These receptors were collected from a young woman who had recovered from COVID-19.

This clone was seen a few times. DNA of the CDR3: TGCGCCAGCAGCCCCGGGACAATGAACACTGAAGCTTTCTTT. Translation gives CASSPGTMNTEAFF. The chain joins TRBV5-1 to TRBJ1-1; a weak D match, TRBD1 (6 bases). Trimming shortened V by 4 bases and J by 0 bases, and 10 bases separated the two germline ends. CDR1 and CDR2 (germline): SGHRS, YFSETQ. The CDR3 extends over 14 amino acids.

The chain employs TRBV29-1 and TRBJ1-1; D gene ambiguous. The germline CDR1 and CDR2 sequences are SQVTM and ANQGSEA. V shed 8 bases and J shed 1 base, with 11 bases lying between them. The CDR3 sequence is 12 residues long. Here the CDR3 DNA reads TGCAGCTCCGGACGGGGGAACACTGAAGCTTTCTTT. Amino acid sequence: CSSGRGNTEAFF.

The chain couples TRBV6-2 or TRBV6-3 to TRBJ1-5, with TRBD1 identical over 10 bases. Losses at the gene ends were 2 bases for V and 6 bases for J; bases not matched to a gene: 13. Germline-derived CDR1 and CDR2 are MNHEY and SVGEGT. There are 18 residues in the CDR3. Here the CDR3 reads CASSYTTLDRGRSQPQHF. In DNA, the CDR3 is TGTGCCAGCAGTTACACAACACTCGACAGGGGGCGAAGTCAGCCCCAGCATTTT.

V gene TRBV27 combines with J gene TRBJ1-6; TRBD1 matches 9 bases. Trimming cost V 7 bases and J 7 bases; bases outside gene matches: 2. The CDR3 length is 13 residues. Germline V gene sequence: CDR1 MNHEY, CDR2 SMNVEV (reference sequence). The CDR3 DNA reads as TGTGCCAGCATGGGGACAGGGAATTCACCCCTCCACTTT. It translates to CASMGTGNSPLHF.

The gene calls are TRBV10-1 and TRBJ2-5; D is perhaps TRBD2 (5 bases). This CDR3 comprises 13 residues. The germline CDR1 and CDR2 sequences are WNHNN and SYGVQD (reference sequence). V lost 2 bases and J 4 bases, leaving 8 bases between the germline ends. CDR3 protein: CASSEIGGETQYF. The CDR3 DNA follows: TGCGCCAGCAGTGAGATAGGAGGAGAGACCCAGTACTTC.

The count of this clone is one. The CDR3 sequence: CASSLGAASTDTQYF. The CDR3 nucleotides read TGTGCCAGCAGCTTAGGGGCAGCTAGCACAGATACGCAGTATTTT. This chain connects TRBV11-2 to TRBJ2-3; D is unclear. The germline V and J ends were trimmed by 1 base and 0 bases, with 8 bases remaining between them. Per the germline V gene, CDR1 is SGHAT and CDR2 is FQNNGV. This CDR3 is 15 amino acids long.

The chain carries TRBV4-3 and TRBJ2-7, with 8 bases matching TRBD2. The ends lost 1 base at V and 3 bases at J; junction bases unmatched: 20. This CDR3 comprises 20 residues. CDR1 is LGHNA, CDR2 YSLEER, per germline. CDR3 sequence: CASSQAFGSGNMGSGYEQYF. The CDR3 region has the DNA TGCGCCAGCAGCCAAGCTTTCGGTAGCGGGAATATGGGAAGCGGCTACGAGCAGTACTTC.

The gene calls are TRBV6-2 or TRBV6-3 and TRBJ2-7, with a possible D match to TRBD2 (5 bases). V lost 0 bases to trimming and J lost 5 bases, with 8 bases between them. Germline loops: CDR1 MNHEY, CDR2 SVGEGT. The CDR3 runs 13 residues. CDR3 in DNA: TGTGCCAGCAGTTACTCCGTGGGAGACGAGCAGTACTTC. It codes for CASSYSVGDEQYF.

Here the CDR3 DNA reads TGTGCCAGCAGAAACCCCGGAGTCAGCTCCTACAATGAGCAGTTCTTC. Translation gives CASRNPGVSSYNEQFF. The chain links TRBV27 to TRBJ2-1, with unresolved D. V was shortened by 6 bases and J by 0 bases, with 15 bases between the two germline ends. CDR1 is MNHEY and CDR2 is SMNVEV in the germline V gene (reference sequence). There are 16 residues in the CDR3.

The chain joins TRBV27 to TRBJ1-5, with TRBD1 matching over 8 bases. The CDR3 loop spans 16 amino acids. From germline, CDR1 is MNHEY and CDR2 SMNVEV (reference sequence). Trimming cost V 8 bases and J 6 bases; bases outside gene matches: 15. The CDR3 DNA is TGTGCCAGCGCGACACGTCAGGGGGCGTTTGGTCAGCCCCAGCATTTT. This translates into CASATRQGAFGQPQHF.